Below, 17 T cell receptor beta chains from the same sample are listed, as sequenced in a study of blood T cells in healthy people across ages. Together with a sample-barcoded 5' primer, a J-beta primer mix was included in a second PCR lasting roughly 7 to 11 cycles. TCRdb re-derived calls from the 5' RACE reads in MiXCR, one entry per CDR3 protein. Here the sample spans 1.5 million to 2 million distinct CDR3 sequences, around 50% being singletons. The sequencing sample was made of blood. These receptors were obtained from a woman in her 40s in good health.

At least ten counts were recorded for this clonotype. This sequence joins TRBV28 and TRBJ2-5; perhaps TRBD2 as D (7 bases). This CDR3 is 14 amino acids long. The ends were cut back, 3 bases at V and 3 bases at J, with 11 bases in the middle. Germline lookup yields CDR1 MDHEN and CDR2 SYDVKM. This chain's CDR3 is CASSFAGAKETQYF. DNA for the CDR3: TGTGCCAGCAGTTTCGCGGGGGCGAAAGAGACCCAGTACTTC.

The chain has TRBV29-1 and TRBJ2-1; D is possibly TRBD1 (6 bases). The CDR3 runs 14 residues. V lost 7 bases to trimming and J lost 2 bases, with 15 bases between them. Germline assignment: CDR1 SQVTM and CDR2 ANQGSEA. This CDR3 reads CSAPRQGPYNEQFF. CDR3 coding DNA: TGCAGCGCTCCACGCCAGGGGCCCTACAATGAGCAGTTCTTC.

The chain has TRBV3-1 and TRBJ2-3; D unclear. V was trimmed by 0 bases and J by 2 bases, leaving 15 bases between them. The CDR3 is 17 residues long. The germline V gene encodes CDR1 LGHDT and CDR2 YNNKEL (reference sequence). The CDR3 DNA sequence: TGTGCCAGCAGCCAAGATTACCCAGGAGCATCCACAGATACGCAGTATTTT. Translated: CASSQDYPGASTDTQYF.

The rearrangement links TRBV24-1 to TRBJ1-1; 8 positions agree with TRBD1. V lost 3 bases, J lost 5 bases, and 7 bases stayed unmatched. The germline V gene encodes CDR1 KGHDR and CDR2 SFDVKD. CDR3 length equals 15 residues. CDR3: CATSDHRTGGTEAFF. DNA of the CDR3: TGTGCCACCAGTGATCATAGAACAGGGGGAACTGAAGCTTTCTTT.

Many counts were recorded for this clonotype. J is TRBJ2-7 and V is TRBV7-2, with TRBD1 as a possible D gene (5 bases). The ends were cut back, 5 bases at V and 3 bases at J, with 17 bases in the middle. From germline, CDR1 is SGHTA and CDR2 FQGNSA. The CDR3 is 15 amino acids. The DNA for the CDR3 is TGTGCCAGCAGCGCGAGATCAATCGACAGCTACGAGCAGTACTTC. Protein product: CASSARSIDSYEQYF.

The V call is TRBV7-2, the J call TRBJ2-1, with TRBD2 as a possible D gene (5 bases). CDR3 length equals 15 residues. V was cut by 5 bases and J by 3 bases, with 14 bases left in between. Per germline, CDR1 SGHTA and CDR2 FQGNSA. The CDR3 spells CASSPSNGNYNEQFF. As DNA, the CDR3 is TGTGCCAGCAGCCCCTCGAACGGGAACTACAATGAGCAGTTCTTC.

Many counts were recorded for this clonotype. V and J are TRBV15 and TRBJ2-5; a possible D gene is TRBD1 (6 bases). The V gene's germline CDR1 is LNHNV and CDR2 YYDKDF (reference sequence). The CDR3 runs 13 residues. V lost 2 bases and J 5 bases, leaving 9 bases between the germline ends. DNA for the CDR3: TGTGCCACCAGCAGAAACAGGGTGGAGACCCAGTACTTC. It encodes CATSRNRVETQYF.

This clonotype has more than one count but fewer than ten. The genes are TRBV29-1 and TRBJ2-1; 8 nucleotides line up with TRBD2. Germline CDR1 is SQVTM and CDR2 is ANQGSEA. Trimming cost V 4 bases and J 4 bases; bases outside gene matches: 12. This CDR3 contains 16 residues. The CDR3 loop is CSVVPLVSGDYNEQFF. DNA for the CDR3: TGCAGCGTTGTCCCCCTAGTTAGCGGGGATTACAATGAGCAGTTCTTC.

The table lists this clonotype with a few counts. The J gene is TRBJ2-1, the V gene TRBV9; D not certain. The CDR3 contains 12 residues. V gave up 0 bases and J gave up 6 bases, with 4 bases separating them. Germline CDR1 reads SGDLS; CDR2 reads YYNGEE. The CDR3, as DNA: TGTGCCAGCAGCGTAGATCTCAATGAGCAGTTCTTC. This encodes CASSVDLNEQFF.

V gene TRBV20-1 combines with J gene TRBJ1-6; unclear D gene. Germline V lookup: CDR1 DFQATT, CDR2 SNEGSKA (reference sequence). The CDR3 has 15 residues. Trimming took 4 bases from V and 4 from J, leaving 14 bases between them. In DNA form, the CDR3 reads TGCAGTGCTACCAGAAATCAGGAGTATAATTCACCCCTCCACTTT. It yields the protein CSATRNQEYNSPLHF.

The chain is built from TRBV7-2 and TRBJ2-4, with 10 nucleotides matching TRBD1. The CDR3 has 15 amino acids. The V and J ends lost 3 bases and 5 bases, in that order; junction bases with no gene match: 4. Germline V gene sequence: CDR1 SGHTA, CDR2 FQGNSA. CDR3 nucleotides: TGTGCCAGCAGCTTTGGACAGGGGGACCAAAACATTCAGTACTTC. Residues: CASSFGQGDQNIQYF.

V is TRBV4-1 and J is TRBJ2-1; the match to TRBD2 covers 11 bases. V gave up 1 base and J gave up 6 bases; unmatched junction bases: 5. The germline V gene encodes CDR1 MGHRA and CDR2 YSYEKL. The CDR3 length is 16 residues. CDR3 DNA: TGCGCCAGCAGCCAAGTAGCTACTAGCGGGGGCAATGAGCAGTTCTTC. It specifies CASSQVATSGGNEQFF.

The V call is TRBV20-1, the J call TRBJ2-1, with 8 nucleotides matching TRBD2. The J segment lost 7 bases and the V segment lost 1 base, leaving 6 bases of the junction unmatched. This CDR3 contains 14 residues. Germline V gene sequence: CDR1 DFQATT, CDR2 SNEGSKA (reference sequence). In DNA form, the CDR3 reads TGCAGTGCTAGAGGAGCGGGAGAGTTGAATGAGCAGTTCTTC. Encoded protein: CSARGAGELNEQFF.

This rearrangement joins TRBV5-1 to TRBJ2-5; possible D gene TRBD2, 6 bases. Germline CDR1 and CDR2: SGHRS and YFSETQ. This CDR3 has 14 residues. Trimming left V 7 bases short and J 2 bases short, with 15 bases between. The CDR3 protein is CASRGRGLQETQYF. DNA for the CDR3: TGCGCCAGCCGAGGGCGGGGACTTCAAGAGACCCAGTACTTC.

V gene TRBV7-2 combines with J gene TRBJ1-4, with 7 bases lining up with TRBD1. The CDR3 loop spans 15 amino acids. J lost 7 bases, V lost 4 bases, and 9 bases had no gene match. The germline V gene has CDR1 SGHTA and CDR2 FQGNSA. The CDR3 region is CASSSDAYRGEKLFF. DNA of the CDR3: TGTGCCAGCAGCTCAGACGCCTACAGGGGTGAAAAACTGTTTTTT.

About this clonotype itself: One base away lies a much larger clone, so this may be a sequencing read error. The chain couples TRBV7-3 to TRBJ2-3, with 8 bases lining up with TRBD2. V lost 6 bases and J lost 1; bases outside the gene matches: 3. This CDR3 has 14 residues. Germline V gives CDR1 SGHTA, CDR2 FQGTGA. CDR3 bases: TGTGCCAGCAGACAAGCGGGGGGCACAGATACGCAGTATTTT. Its protein product is CASRQAGGTDTQYF.

The genes are TRBV28 and TRBJ1-4; D might be TRBD1 (6 bases). Deletions cut 2 bases from V and 4 bases from J, with 17 bases between. This CDR3 contains 17 residues. The germline gives CDR1 MDHEN, CDR2 SYDVKM. CDR3: CASSLNSGGQNNEKLFF. CDR3 nucleotide sequence: TGTGCCAGCAGTTTAAACTCGGGAGGACAGAATAATGAAAAACTGTTTTTT.